The 27 T cell receptor beta chains given below trace back to one sample, sequenced in a study of shared clonotypes between healthy human individuals. The protocol was immunoSEQ multiplex PCR, while the TCRdb copy is restricted to in-frame clones and leaves out a portion. This sample has about a million clones; about 80% occur once, and the top ten carry approximately 1.5%. Sequencing was performed on memory CD4+ T cells sorted from blood. Subset denoted: CD45RA-negative fraction. Receptors originate from a man aged 18 to 29 in good health.

The chain links TRBV2 to TRBJ1-2; 9 nucleotides match TRBD1. V was clipped by 2 bases and J by 7 bases; unmatched bases: 8. Per the germline V gene, CDR1 is SNHLY and CDR2 is FYNNEI. CDR3 size: 15 residues. CDR3 nucleotides: TGTGCCAGCAGTGAAAAGGCCCGACAGGGGGTTGGCTACACCTTC. Amino acids: CASSEKARQGVGYTF.

Worth noting for this clone: Other DNA sequences in the sample encode the same CDR3. The chain has TRBV6-6 and TRBJ1-5; D remains unclear. V was clipped by 0 bases and J by 4 bases, with 4 bases between them. This CDR3 contains 13 residues. CDR1 is MNHNY and CDR2 is SVGAGI in the germline V gene (reference sequence). This CDR3 reads CASSYSTNQPQHF. CDR3 DNA sequence: TGTGCCAGCAGTTACTCGACAAATCAGCCCCAGCATTTT.

The sample holds one count of this clone. The V and J genes are TRBV5-4 and TRBJ2-7, with 7 nucleotides matching TRBD2. The CDR3 runs 16 residues. CDR1 and CDR2 (germline): SGHNT, YYREEE (reference sequence). The V gene end was trimmed by 3 bases and the J gene end by 6 bases; junction bases not matched to a gene: 15. CDR3 loop: CASSSHRSLASGEQYF. CDR3 nucleotides: TGTGCCAGCAGCTCGCATAGATCACTAGCGTCGGGCGAGCAGTACTTC.

In DNA, the CDR3 is TGTGCCAGCAGCCCGACAGGTTCTGTCTCGTATGGCTACACCTTC. Translating gives CASSPTGSVSYGYTF. The V gene is TRBV5-6, the J gene TRBJ1-2; D perhaps matches TRBD1 (6 bases). This CDR3 is 15 amino acids long. In germline, CDR1 is SGHDT, CDR2 YYEEEE. Trimming cost V 4 bases and J 5 bases, with 18 bases left between them.

The J gene is TRBJ1-4, the V gene TRBV5-4; no clear D. Germline V gene sequence: CDR1 SGHNT, CDR2 YYREEE (reference sequence). The V end lost 4 bases, the J end lost 2 bases, and 15 bases lay between the germline ends. The CDR3 consists of 16 residues. The CDR3 loop reads CASSMGPGGTNEKLFF. The DNA of the CDR3 is TGTGCCAGCAGCATGGGTCCTGGAGGGACTAATGAAAAACTGTTTTTT.

V is TRBV2 and J is TRBJ1-3; 7 bases are a match to TRBD1. The ends lost 6 bases at V and 4 bases at J; junction bases unmatched: 3. The CDR3 is 13 residues long. Germline CDR1 and CDR2: SNHLY and FYNNEI. CDR3 sequence (DNA): TGTGCCAGCAGGCCGGGACAGGGAAACACCATATATTTT. This encodes CASRPGQGNTIYF.

The chain links TRBV4-3 to TRBJ2-1; 15 bases are a match to TRBD2. This CDR3 comprises 16 residues. Germline CDR1 reads LGHNA; CDR2 reads YSLEER. The trim removed 0 bases at V and 12 bases at J, leaving 6 bases unmatched. The DNA for the CDR3 is TGCGCCAGCAGCCAAGATCATGGGACTAGCGGGAGGCGGCAGTTCTTC. This sequence encodes CASSQDHGTSGRRQFF.

This rearrangement joins TRBV5-6 to TRBJ1-4; TRBD1 agrees at 8 bases. The germline gives CDR1 SGHDT, CDR2 YYEEEE. The V segment lost 5 bases and the J segment 0 bases; nucleotides outside the gene matches: 9. This CDR3 has 17 residues. CDR3 DNA sequence: TGTGCCAGCAGGCCGGGACAGGCCTTTGCAACTAATGAAAAACTGTTTTTT. Translation: CASRPGQAFATNEKLFF.

This clone is a singleton in its sample. V and J are TRBV19 and TRBJ2-2, with 11 positions matching TRBD1. This CDR3 is 16 amino acids long. V lost 6 bases and J lost 1; bases outside the gene matches: 4. CDR1 LNHDA and CDR2 SQIVND come from the germline V gene (reference sequence). The CDR3: CASSRTGGGNTGELFF. The CDR3 DNA sequence: TGTGCCAGTAGCCGGACAGGGGGCGGGAACACCGGGGAGCTGTTTTTT.

The V gene is TRBV30, the J gene TRBJ2-3; D is ambiguous. Trimming stripped 8 bases from V and 6 bases from J, with 15 bases between. This CDR3 has 12 amino acids. CDR1 and CDR2 from the germline V gene are GTSNPN and SVGIG (reference sequence). The CDR3 loop is CAAKRSADTQYF. CDR3 DNA: TGTGCCGCCAAACGGTCGGCTGATACGCAGTATTTT.

This clone was seen a handful of times. J is TRBJ1-6 and V is TRBV6-1, with TRBD1 matching over 7 bases. The CDR3 consists of 16 residues. J lost 8 bases, V lost 4 bases, and 11 bases had no gene match. The germline V gene encodes CDR1 MNHNS and CDR2 SASEGT. CDR3 DNA sequence: TGTGCCAGCAGTGCGACAGGGCAGAGGGGATATTCACCCCTCCACTTT. Protein sequence: CASSATGQRGYSPLHF.

This chain links TRBV19 with TRBJ2-2, with D perhaps assigned TRBD1 or TRBD2 (5 bases each). The ends were cut back, 6 bases at V and 3 bases at J, with 14 bases in the middle. Germline CDR1 is LNHDA and CDR2 is SQIVND (reference sequence). The CDR3 covers 15 residues. CDR3 nucleotides: TGTGCCAGTAGGGATTGGGTGGGGGACACCGGGGAGCTGTTTTTT. Translating it yields CASRDWVGDTGELFF. Variable domain in full (rest from reference TRBV19 and TRBJ2-2): DGGITQSPKYLFRKEGQNVTLSCEQNLNHDAMYWYRQDPGQGLRLIYYSQIVNDFQKGDIAEGYSVSREKKESFPLTVTSAQKNPTAFYLCASRDWVGDTGELFFGEGSRLTVL.

The rearrangement joins TRBV5-5 to TRBJ1-6; D gene uncertain. Germline-derived CDR1 and CDR2 are SGHKS and YYEKEE (reference sequence). The germline V and J ends were trimmed by 0 bases and 7 bases, with 8 bases remaining between them. CDR3 length: 14 residues. Written as DNA, the CDR3 is TGTGCCAGCAGCTTGGCCGACGTGAATTCACCCCTCCACTTT. Amino acid sequence: CASSLADVNSPLHF.

DNA of the CDR3: TGTGCCAGCAGTTACTCTAGACAGGGGGCGCACGAGCAGTTCTTC. Its protein is CASSYSRQGAHEQFF. The genes are TRBV6-5 and TRBJ2-1; 10 bases line up with TRBD1. V dropped 0 bases and J dropped 10; count of bases not matched to a gene: 6. Germline V gene lookup returns CDR1 MNHEY and CDR2 SVGAGI. The CDR3 sequence is 15 residues long.

The V call is TRBV7-9, the J call TRBJ1-6; perhaps TRBD1 as D (6 bases). Germline V gene data show CDR1 as SEHNR and CDR2 as FQNEAQ (reference sequence). Trimming took 4 bases from V and 7 from J, leaving 11 bases between them. The length of the CDR3 is 14 residues. The CDR3 DNA reads TGTGCCAGCAGCTCGGGACAACCAAATTCACCCCTCCACTTT. Translation gives CASSSGQPNSPLHF.

The V and J genes are TRBV29-1 and TRBJ2-3, with D perhaps matching TRBD1 or TRBD2 (5 bases each). Per the germline V gene, CDR1 is SQVTM and CDR2 is ANQGSEA. Trimming removed 3 bases from V and 5 bases from J, with 15 bases in between. CDR3 length: 14 residues. CDR3 protein: CSVDGGRAGDTQYF. DNA for the CDR3: TGCAGCGTTGACGGCGGCAGGGCGGGAGATACGCAGTATTTT.

The rearrangement joins TRBV6-1 to TRBJ1-5; possible D gene TRBD1, 5 bases. CDR1 and CDR2 (germline): MNHNS, SASEGT. The length of the CDR3 is 17 residues. Trimming cost V 0 bases and J 0 bases, with 12 bases left between them. The CDR3, as DNA: TGTGCCAGCAGTGAAGCGGGGTGGGGGTTTAGCAATCAGCCCCAGCATTTT. Its protein is CASSEAGWGFSNQPQHF.

The V gene is TRBV5-4, the J gene TRBJ2-5; TRBD2 aligns across 9 bases. Per germline, CDR1 SGHNT and CDR2 YYREEE (reference sequence). The CDR3 runs 15 residues. The V segment lost 0 bases and the J segment 4 bases; nucleotides outside the gene matches: 4. CDR3 amino acids: CASSLGGAGGETQYF. CDR3 nucleotides: TGTGCCAGCAGCTTGGGGGGAGCGGGAGGAGAGACCCAGTACTTC.

The rearrangement links TRBV19 to TRBJ1-2, with TRBD1 matching over 8 bases. V lost 7 bases and J lost 4; bases outside the gene matches: 11. Germline CDR1 and CDR2: LNHDA and SQIVND (reference sequence). The CDR3 is made up of 15 amino acids. CDR3: CASNDDRGVSYGYTF. In nucleotides, the CDR3 is TGTGCCAGTAATGATGACAGGGGAGTAAGCTATGGCTACACCTTC. The complete variable domain, with remaining parts taken from reference TRBV19 and TRBJ1-2, reads DGGITQSPKYLFRKEGQNVTLSCEQNLNHDAMYWYRQDPGQGLRLIYYSQIVNDFQKGDIAEGYSVSREKKESFPLTVTSAQKNPTAFYLCASNDDRGVSYGYTFGSGTRLTVV.

V and J are TRBV27 and TRBJ1-6; D might be TRBD1 (6 bases). Germline lookup yields CDR1 MNHEY and CDR2 SMNVEV (reference sequence). The CDR3 runs to 14 residues. V lost 7 bases and J 7 bases, leaving 14 bases between the germline ends. CDR3 sequence (DNA): TGTGCCAGCAAAGGCGGGGGCTGGAATTCACCCCTCCACTTT. Encoded protein: CASKGGGWNSPLHF.

This chain links TRBV5-1 with TRBJ2-3; no firm D call. CDR1 and CDR2 (germline): SGHRS, YFSETQ. There are 15 residues in the CDR3. Trimming shortened V by 0 bases and J by 2 bases, and 10 bases separated the two germline ends. In nucleotides, the CDR3 is TGCGCCAGCAGCTTGGCCATGGAGCCCACAGATACGCAGTATTTT. Its protein is CASSLAMEPTDTQYF.

The CDR3 protein is CASGMERMVPGELFF. The CDR3 region has the DNA TGTGCCAGCGGCATGGAAAGGATGGTCCCCGGGGAGCTGTTTTTT. The rearrangement joins TRBV6-5 to TRBJ2-2; D is uncertain. Trimming left V 8 bases short and J 6 bases short, with 19 bases between. Per the germline V gene, CDR1 is MNHEY and CDR2 is SVGAGI. The length of the CDR3 is 15 residues.

The V call is TRBV25-1, the J call TRBJ1-5; no clear D. CDR1 is MGHDK, CDR2 SYGVNS, per germline. The ends were cut back, 9 bases at V and 3 bases at J, with 9 bases in the middle. This CDR3 has 12 amino acids. In DNA form, the CDR3 reads TGTGCCAGAACAGAACTCAATCAGCCCCAGCATTTT. This translates into CARTELNQPQHF.

V and J are TRBV2 and TRBJ1-6; the D is unclear. The CDR3 sequence is 14 residues long. Germline V lookup: CDR1 SNHLY, CDR2 FYNNEI. Trimming took off 2 bases at V and 10 bases at J, with 12 bases between the two ends. The CDR3, as DNA: TGTGCCAGCAGTGAATGGCAAGCGAAGTCACCCCTCCACTTT. Translation gives CASSEWQAKSPLHF.

This chain links TRBV2 with TRBJ2-6, with D uncertain. The CDR3 spans 15 residues. The V gene's germline CDR1 is SNHLY and CDR2 FYNNEI. Between the trimmed V and J ends, which lost 0 bases and 3 bases, there was a span of 6 bases. CDR3 sequence (DNA): TGTGCCAGCAGTGAAGCGCCATATGGGGCCAACGTCCTGACTTTC. Its translation: CASSEAPYGANVLTF.

This clone came up once. This chain joins TRBV7-2 and TRBJ1-5; D uncertain. Trimming took 1 base from V and 5 from J, leaving 6 bases between them. CDR1 SGHTA and CDR2 FQGNSA come from the germline V gene. CDR3 size: 13 residues. As DNA, the CDR3 is TGTGCCAGCAGCTTAGTTTGGGATCAGCCCCAGCATTTT. This translates into CASSLVWDQPQHF.

The V call is TRBV11-2, the J call TRBJ1-1, with no clear D. Trimming pared 0 bases from V and 1 base from J, leaving 9 bases between. The CDR3 runs to 15 residues. Germline CDR1 is SGHAT and CDR2 is FQNNGV. The CDR3 loop is CASSLETRSNTEAFF. CDR3 nucleotides: TGTGCCAGCAGCTTAGAGACGAGGTCGAACACTGAAGCTTTCTTT.